What follows are 21 T cell receptor beta chains derived from one specimen sequenced in a study of blood T cell repertoires in COVID-19. Sequencing used immunoSEQ multiplex PCR; TCRdb keeps in-frame clones, though not all of them. The sample holds about 110,000 clones, roughly 88% seen once. The sequenced material came from peripheral blood. These receptors all come from a woman in her 70s who had recovered from COVID-19.

This clone occurred a few times. This sequence joins TRBV4-3 and TRBJ2-2, with D possibly matching TRBD2 (6 bases). The germline gives CDR1 LGHNA, CDR2 YSLEER. The ends were cut back, 4 bases at V and 6 bases at J, with 18 bases in the middle. The CDR3 contains 16 residues. This CDR3 reads CASSPRLGGSPGELFF. The CDR3 region has the DNA TGCGCCAGCAGCCCTCGACTAGGAGGGTCTCCCGGGGAGCTGTTTTTT.

The CDR3 is CATSDPTGGQETQYF. CDR3 DNA sequence: TGTGCCACCAGTGATCCGACAGGGGGCCAAGAGACCCAGTACTTC. The chain carries TRBV24-1 and TRBJ2-5; TRBD1 matches 9 bases. The junction had 2 bases not matched to a gene; V was cut back by 3 bases and J by 1 base. There are 15 residues in the CDR3. Looked up from germline, CDR1 is KGHDR and CDR2 is SFDVKD.

The chain recombines TRBV5-4 with TRBJ1-2; maybe TRBD1 (6 bases). CDR3 size: 16 residues. V shed 0 bases and J shed 5 bases, with 17 bases lying between them. Germline V gene sequence: CDR1 SGHNT, CDR2 YYREEE (reference sequence). CDR3 residues: CASSLASRGRAYGYTF. CDR3 nucleotides: TGTGCCAGCAGCTTGGCGAGCAGGGGACGTGCGTATGGCTACACCTTC.

The rearrangement links TRBV5-1 to TRBJ2-5, with D unresolved. The V end lost 0 bases, the J end lost 3 bases, and 6 bases lay between the germline ends. Germline CDR1 is SGHRS and CDR2 is YFSETQ. The CDR3 contains 13 residues. As DNA, the CDR3 is TGCGCCAGCAGCTTGGTACCGGAAGAGACCCAGTACTTC. It translates to CASSLVPEETQYF.

The chain has TRBV29-1 and TRBJ2-1, with 11 bases matching TRBD2. CDR3 length: 14 residues. V gave up 2 bases and J gave up 5 bases; unmatched junction bases: 2. CDR1 is SQVTM and CDR2 is ANQGSEA in the germline V gene. The chain's CDR3 is CSVERLAGNNEQFF. CDR3 DNA sequence: TGCAGCGTTGAAAGACTAGCGGGAAACAATGAGCAGTTCTTC.

This clone came up once. The chain couples TRBV28 to TRBJ2-3, with 8 bases that match TRBD2. The J segment lost 3 bases and the V segment lost 7 bases, leaving 3 bases of the junction unmatched. This CDR3 region has 13 residues. Germline loops: CDR1 MDHEN, CDR2 SYDVKM. In nucleotides, the CDR3 is TGTGCCAGCACCGGGGGGGTGACAGATACGCAGTATTTT. This gives the protein CASTGGVTDTQYF. Full variable domain (remainder filled in from reference TRBV28 and TRBJ2-3): DVKVTQSSRYLVKRTGEKVFLECVQDMDHENMFWYRQDPGLGLRLIYFSYDVKMKEKGDIPEGYSVSREKKERFSLILESASTNQTSMYLCASTGGVTDTQYFGPGTRLTVL.

The chain uses TRBV7-9 and TRBJ1-4; weak D call: TRBD1 (6 bases). The CDR3 spans 18 residues. Trimming removed 5 bases from V and 5 bases from J, with 24 bases in between. Germline V CDR1 and CDR2: SEHNR, FQNEAQ (reference sequence). This CDR3 is CASSPHAVSLGGNEKLFF. CDR3 nucleotides: TGTGCCAGCAGCCCCCATGCGGTCAGCCTAGGGGGAAATGAAAAACTGTTTTTT.

The CDR3 nucleotides read TGTGCCAGCTCCCCGGGACAGGGGGCCGGTGAGCAGTTCTTC. Its protein is CASSPGQGAGEQFF. The V and J genes are TRBV28 and TRBJ2-1, with 12 bases fitting TRBD1. Germline V gives CDR1 MDHEN, CDR2 SYDVKM. The CDR3 totals 14 residues. Losses at the gene ends were 8 bases for V and 9 bases for J; bases not matched to a gene: 8.

This chain uses TRBV12-3 or TRBV12-4 with TRBJ1-1; weak D call: TRBD1 (5 bases). The CDR3 length is 13 residues. Trimming removed 6 bases from V and 6 bases from J, with 14 bases in between. The CDR3 is CASSPQVVAEAFF. The CDR3 nucleotides are TGTGCCAGCAGCCCACAGGTCGTCGCTGAAGCTTTCTTT.

V is TRBV14 and J is TRBJ2-3; D is perhaps TRBD2 (5 bases). The CDR3 has 15 amino acids. The germline CDR1 and CDR2 sequences are SGHDN and FVKESK. V lost 4 bases and J 1 base, leaving 12 bases between the germline ends. The CDR3 sequence: CASSLRLTGTDTQYF. Written as DNA, the CDR3 is TGTGCCAGCAGCCTCAGACTAACGGGCACAGATACGCAGTATTTT.

The chain has TRBV5-1 and TRBJ2-2; 11 bases are shared with TRBD2. Germline V gene data show CDR1 as SGHRS and CDR2 as YFSETQ. The ends lost 7 bases at V and 7 bases at J; junction bases unmatched: 9. This CDR3 has 15 residues. CDR3 protein: CASPSGRPPGGELFF. DNA of the CDR3: TGCGCCAGCCCTAGCGGGAGGCCCCCGGGCGGGGAGCTGTTTTTT.

The rearrangement joins TRBV9 to TRBJ2-3, with 7 bases fitting TRBD1. V was pared by 0 bases and J by 0 bases, with 4 bases of the junction left unmatched. This CDR3 spans 16 amino acids. The germline CDR1 and CDR2 sequences are SGDLS and YYNGEE. CDR3: CASSVGDRPSTDTQYF. The CDR3 DNA is TGTGCCAGCAGCGTAGGGGACAGACCTAGCACAGATACGCAGTATTTT.

This clone was observed a few times. The rearrangement joins TRBV9 to TRBJ2-7; possible D gene TRBD2, 7 bases. Germline V lookup: CDR1 SGDLS, CDR2 YYNGEE. V was pared by 0 bases and J by 7 bases, with 14 bases between. This CDR3 region has 14 residues. The CDR3 sequence: CASSVAPGEGEQYF. Here the CDR3 DNA reads TGTGCCAGCAGCGTAGCCCCAGGGGAGGGGGAGCAGTACTTC. Filled out from reference TRBV9 and TRBJ2-7, the complete variable domain reads DSGVTQTPKHLITATGQRVTLRCSPRSGDLSVYWYQQSLDQGLQFLIQYYNGEERAKGNILERFSAQQFPDLHSELNLSSLELGDSALYFCASSVAPGEGEQYFGPGTRLTVT.

The rearrangement links TRBV7-6 to TRBJ2-7; D is possibly TRBD2 (7 bases). Looked up from germline, CDR1 is SGHVS and CDR2 is FNYEAQ. The CDR3 sequence is 15 residues long. Trimming took off 1 base at V and 2 bases at J, with 12 bases between the two ends. CDR3 DNA sequence: TGTGCCAGCAGCTTAGGGGGGGGGCTGACCTACGAGCAGTACTTC. This translates into CASSLGGGLTYEQYF.

This clone was counted between two and nine times. V and J are TRBV28 and TRBJ2-1; 8 positions agree with TRBD2. Unmatched junction bases numbered 8, after V lost 5 bases and J lost 5 bases. Germline CDR1 reads MDHEN; CDR2 reads SYDVKM. The CDR3 totals 15 residues. The CDR3 DNA sequence: TGTGCCAGCAGTCCCGGCGGGGGGCTCAACAATGAGCAGTTCTTC. Encoded protein: CASSPGGGLNNEQFF.

V is TRBV6-2 or TRBV6-3 and J is TRBJ1-2; 10 bases are shared with TRBD1. J lost 8 bases, V lost 5 bases, and 2 bases had no gene match. This CDR3 region has 12 residues. Germline V CDR1 and CDR2: MNHEY, SVGEGT. The CDR3 spells CASSDRGRGYTF. CDR3 nucleotide sequence: TGTGCCAGCAGTGACAGGGGGCGAGGCTACACCTTC.

The CDR3, as DNA: TGTGCCAGCGCCCTCGAGGGGAGGCGCTACACCTTC. It is translated as CASALEGRRYTF. This chain uses TRBV12-3 or TRBV12-4 with TRBJ1-2, with D possibly TRBD1 on 5 matching bases. V was shortened by 8 bases and J by 9 bases, with 16 bases between the two germline ends. The CDR3 runs to 12 residues.

J is TRBJ2-2 and V is TRBV4-3; possible D gene TRBD2, 6 bases. The CDR3 sequence is 13 residues long. Trimming stripped 6 bases from V and 1 base from J, with 6 bases between. The V gene's germline CDR1 is LGHNA and CDR2 YSLEER. The CDR3 is CASRRENTGELFF. In DNA form, the CDR3 reads TGCGCCAGCAGGCGGGAGAACACCGGGGAGCTGTTTTTT.

The V call is TRBV7-2, the J call TRBJ1-2; maybe TRBD1 (6 bases). The CDR3 totals 13 residues. V dropped 5 bases and J dropped 7 bases, with 14 bases sitting between them. The germline CDR1 and CDR2 sequences are SGHTA and FQGNSA. CDR3 DNA: TGTGCCAGCAGCCCCACAGGGAATGCTGGCTACACCTTC. This encodes CASSPTGNAGYTF. Filled out from reference TRBV7-2 and TRBJ1-2, the complete variable domain reads GAGVSQSPSNKVTEKGKDVELRCDPISGHTALYWYRQSLGQGLEFLIYFQGNSAPDKSGLPSDRFSAERTGGSVSTLTIQRTQQEDSAVYLCASSPTGNAGYTFGSGTRLTVV.

The CDR3 protein is CASSREGSGYGYTF. CDR3 nucleotides: TGTGCCAGCAGCCGGGAGGGGTCCGGCTATGGCTACACCTTC. The chain uses TRBV4-2 and TRBJ1-2, with TRBD1 as a possible D gene (5 bases). The length of the CDR3 is 14 residues. The germline CDR1 and CDR2 sequences are LGHNA and YNFKEQ. The ends were cut back, 4 bases at V and 4 bases at J, with 13 bases in the middle.

The V gene is TRBV28, the J gene TRBJ2-6, with unresolved D. The CDR3 is 15 residues long. V was trimmed by 5 bases and J by 0 bases, leaving 8 bases between them. In germline, CDR1 is MDHEN, CDR2 SYDVKM. The chain's CDR3 is CASSPSVSGANVLTF. CDR3 bases: TGTGCCAGCAGTCCCTCAGTCTCTGGGGCCAACGTCCTGACTTTC.